Listed below are T cell receptor beta chains from one sample, sequenced in a study of cytomegalovirus exposure and HLA in healthy donors. The method was immunoSEQ multiplex PCR; TCRdb's version includes in-frame clones alone and lacks a portion of them. The repertoire holds about 180,000 clones, around four fifths seen once, with roughly 1.5% in the top ten. Sequencing used PBMCs. The source is a man aged 18 to 30 in good health and CMV-seronegative. CDR3s leave out the opening cysteine and the closing phenylalanine or tryptophan. A D gene is named only where the DNA matches it firmly. The size field is filled for only some rows; it gives once, few, many or a size class.

D,J,size,V,CDR3
TRBD1,TRBJ2-3,-,TRBV11-2,ASRSRTGGLDTQY
TRBD2,TRBJ2-1,-,TRBV6-1,ASSEALASGRANEQF
-,TRBJ1-6,-,TRBV6-5,ASKGGSNSPLH
TRBD1,TRBJ1-5,-,TRBV19,ASSIPAGGTQPQH
-,TRBJ2-5,-,TRBV5-1,ASSTGLLKEETQY
-,TRBJ1-5,once,TRBV4-1,ASSQDKWGRVQH
TRBD1,TRBJ1-5,-,TRBV9,ARRQGLRNQPQH
-,TRBJ2-7,-,TRBV7-9,SSSLQDSSYEQY
TRBD2,TRBJ2-7,-,TRBV7-9,ASGKSGTFYEQY
-,TRBJ1-3,-,TRBV6-1,ASTLPRAEKDTIY
-,TRBJ1-1,-,TRBV11-2,ASSPRTGGTEAF
TRBD1,TRBJ1-2,-,TRBV19,ASTQGAHYGYT
-,TRBJ2-7,many,TRBV6-5,ASSYFGSGYEQY
-,TRBJ2-3,-,TRBV19,ASSIFPGSSTDTQY
-,TRBJ2-3,-,TRBV11-2,ASSRNKKRPSTDTQY
TRBD1,TRBJ1-1,-,TRBV27,ASRRTGGTEAF
TRBD1,TRBJ1-4,-,TRBV18,ASSPGTGFLSNEKLF
-,TRBJ1-2,-,TRBV11-1,ASSLAEGYGYT
TRBD1,TRBJ1-6,few,TRBV19,ASSIGTASLNSPLH
-,TRBJ1-1,-,TRBV23-1,ASSQPAGIHTEAF
-,TRBJ2-3,-,TRBV4-1,ASSQRALPPSPTNTDTQY
TRBD1,TRBJ2-7,-,TRBV11-2,ASSWDRGYEQY
-,TRBJ1-2,-,TRBV30,AWSVHGVIGGYT
-,TRBJ1-3,-,TRBV6-1,ASSDGGNTIY
TRBD1,TRBJ1-5,-,TRBV7-9,SSSPGDRGWNQPQH
TRBD2,TRBJ2-5,-,TRBV5-1,ASSGGGKETQY
TRBD2,TRBJ2-7,-,TRBV27,ASSPRPRSGAGNEQY
-,TRBJ2-7,-,TRBV30,AWTSGQGSYEQY